This is a list of T cell receptor beta chains from one sample in a study of OX40 agonist ivuxolimab in advanced cancers. Some clones are missing from TCRdb's copy, which holds only in-frame ones; the method was immunoSEQ multiplex PCR. This sample has over 50,000 clones, with 80% to 95% found just once. The sequenced sample was CD4+ or CD8+ T cells sorted from blood, obtained in a trial of the OX40 agonist ivuxolimab. All receptors derive from an adult with an advanced solid tumor such as melanoma, head and neck, liver or kidney cancer. CDR3s include the opening cysteine and the closing phenylalanine or tryptophan. The D gene is left open where the match is weak. Expanded clones get a size class; other rows say once, few or many, or leave the size out.

V gene	D gene	clone size	J gene	CDR3 protein	CDR3 DNA
TRBV11-2	.	.	TRBJ1-2	CASSLDAGVSNYGYTF	TGTGCCAGCAGCTTAGATGCGGGGGTTTCTAACTATGGCTACACCTTC
TRBV19	.	.	TRBJ1-3	CASSAQGVASGNTIYF	TGTGCCAGTAGTGCACAGGGTGTAGCCTCTGGAAACACCATATATTTT
TRBV9	.	.	TRBJ1-1	CASSEGGGPKEAFF	TGTGCCAGCAGCGAGGGGGGAGGTCCAAAAGAAGCTTTCTTT
TRBV7-3	TRBD1	.	TRBJ2-7	CASSSPGQGRIYEQYF	TGTGCCAGCAGCTCTCCGGGACAGGGGAGAATATACGAGCAGTACTTC
TRBV6-5	TRBD2	once	TRBJ2-5	CASSGSGETQYF	TGTGCCAGCAGTGGTAGCGGGGAGACCCAGTACTTC
TRBV6-5	.	.	TRBJ2-1	CASSYNTYNEQFF	TGTGCCAGCAGTTACAACACTTACAATGAGCAGTTCTTC
TRBV6-5	TRBD1	.	TRBJ1-2	CASSGTGNYGYTF	TGTGCCAGCAGCGGGACAGGGAACTATGGCTACACCTTC
TRBV2	.	.	TRBJ1-1	CASSEALMRDTEAFF	TGTGCCAGCAGTGAAGCGCTGATGAGGGACACTGAAGCTTTCTTT
TRBV12-5	TRBD1	.	TRBJ1-1	CASGPRQGENTEAFF	TGTGCTAGTGGTCCCCGACAGGGAGAGAACACTGAAGCTTTCTTT
TRBV4-2	TRBD2	.	TRBJ2-1	CASSQVLAGGLEQFF	TGTGCCAGCAGCCAAGTTCTAGCGGGGGGTCTTGAGCAGTTCTTC
TRBV11-2	.	.	TRBJ1-1	CASTHASMNTEAFF	TGTGCCAGCACCCACGCCAGCATGAACACTGAAGCTTTCTTT
TRBV13	.	.	TRBJ2-7	CASSPPAGTSVNEQYF	TGTGCCAGCAGCCCCCCGGCCGGGACGTCAGTCAACGAGCAGTACTTC
TRBV7-9	.	.	TRBJ1-2	CASSLVGGRTGYTF	TGTGCCAGCAGCTTAGTAGGGGGACGTACCGGCTACACCTTC
TRBV6-5	.	.	TRBJ2-7	CASSYSGGTLSYEQYF	TGTGCCAGCAGTTACTCAGGGGGGACCCTCTCCTACGAGCAGTACTTC
TRBV30	TRBD2	.	TRBJ2-1	CAWKGLTGTSDYNEQFF	TGTGCCTGGAAAGGGTTAACCGGGACTAGCGACTACAATGAGCAGTTCTTC
TRBV19	.	few	TRBJ1-2	CASSIPDRRNYGYTF	TGTGCCAGTAGTATCCCTGACCGCCGTAACTATGGCTACACCTTC
TRBV4-1	.	.	TRBJ1-2	CASSQASAGATNYGYTF	TGCGCCAGCAGCCAAGCATCGGCAGGTGCTACTAACTATGGCTACACCTTC
TRBV7-9	TRBD1	.	TRBJ2-1	CASRGQGDNEQFF	TGTGCCAGCAGGGGACAGGGGGACAATGAGCAGTTCTTC
TRBV7-6	.	once	TRBJ1-1	CASSLNPRDPEAFF	TGTGCCAGCAGCTTAAACCCCAGGGACCCCGAAGCTTTCTTT
TRBV6-1	.	.	TRBJ1-3	CASSEWGMSSGNTIYF	TGTGCCAGCAGTGAATGGGGCATGAGCTCTGGAAACACCATATATTTT
TRBV27	.	few	TRBJ2-1	CASSTVGEQFF	TGTGCCAGCAGTACGGTGGGCGAGCAGTTCTTC
TRBV5-1	.	.	TRBJ2-7	CASSSNGAPQYF	TGCGCCAGCAGCTCCAATGGGGCGCCCCAGTACTTC
TRBV5-1	TRBD1	.	TRBJ1-1	CASSYNRGNTEAFF	TGCGCCAGCAGCTACAACAGGGGGAACACTGAAGCTTTCTTT
TRBV29-1	.	.	TRBJ2-5	CSVGQDTVAQYF	TGCAGCGTTGGGCAAGACACGGTTGCCCAGTACTTC
TRBV10-1	TRBD2	.	TRBJ2-5	CASSESPRGGQETQYF	TGCGCCAGCAGTGAGTCTCCGCGGGGGGGACAAGAGACCCAGTACTTC
TRBV19	.	.	TRBJ1-1	CASSIVAKNTEAFF	TGTGCCAGTAGTATAGTGGCCAAAAACACTGAAGCTTTCTTT
TRBV7-9	TRBD2	.	TRBJ2-1	CASSLLAELGNEQFF	TGTGCCAGCAGCTTACTAGCGGAGCTGGGCAATGAGCAGTTCTTC
TRBV6-1	.	.	TRBJ2-1	CAILKESYNEQFF	TGTGCCATCCTCAAGGAATCCTACAATGAGCAGTTCTTC
TRBV6-5	.	once	TRBJ2-2	CASSSGTGELFF	TGTGCCAGCAGTTCAGGAACCGGGGAGCTGTTTTTT
TRBV27	.	.	TRBJ2-7	CASSLIGDEQYF	TGTGCCAGCAGTTTAATAGGGGACGAGCAGTACTTC
TRBV27	.	.	TRBJ2-3	CASSSGGAGSTDTQYF	TGTGCCAGCAGTTCCGGGGGCGCAGGTTCTACAGATACGCAGTATTTT
TRBV13	TRBD2	.	TRBJ2-1	CASSGSGGNNEQFF	TGTGCCAGCAGCGGTAGCGGGGGCAACAATGAGCAGTTCTTC
TRBV4-1	TRBD1	.	TRBJ1-1	CASSQGDRLNTEAFF	TGCGCCAGCAGCCAAGGGGACAGACTTAACACTGAAGCTTTCTTT
TRBV10-1	TRBD1	once	TRBJ2-3	CASSESNGQGADTQYF	TGCGCCAGCAGTGAGTCGAACGGACAGGGTGCAGATACGCAGTATTTT
TRBV11-2	.	.	TRBJ2-5	CASSPDYGRQETQYF	TGTGCCAGCAGCCCAGATTACGGGAGACAAGAGACCCAGTACTTC
TRBV30	TRBD2	.	TRBJ2-7	CAWSGGSVTYEQYF	TGTGCCTGGAGCGGCGGGAGTGTGACCTACGAGCAGTACTTC
TRBV11-2	.	.	TRBJ2-7	CASSLGPNYEQYF	TGTGCCAGCAGTTTAGGTCCTAACTACGAGCAGTACTTC
TRBV4-1	.	.	TRBJ2-6	CASSQDPGANVLTF	TGCGCCAGCAGCCAAGACCCTGGGGCCAACGTCCTGACTTTC
TRBV11-2	.	once	TRBJ1-6	CASSLEFWQENSPLHF	TGTGCCAGCAGCTTAGAATTCTGGCAGGAAAATTCACCCCTCCACTTT
TRBV19	TRBD2	.	TRBJ2-7	CASSIRLAPYEQYF	TGTGCCAGTAGTATACGACTAGCCCCCTACGAGCAGTACTTC
TRBV30	TRBD2	.	TRBJ2-1	CAWSGTSGRSSYNEQFF	TGTGCCTGGAGTGGGACTAGCGGGCGGAGCTCCTACAATGAGCAGTTCTTC
TRBV6-5	.	.	TRBJ2-7	CASSYEGGSYEQYF	TGTGCCAGCAGTTACGAAGGGGGCTCCTACGAGCAGTACTTC
TRBV30	.	.	TRBJ1-5	CAWRASGNQPQHF	TGTGCCTGGAGAGCTTCAGGGAATCAGCCCCAGCATTTT
TRBV2	TRBD2	.	TRBJ2-1	CASSEYGGGAWEQFF	TGTGCCAGCAGTGAATACGGCGGGGGGGCGTGGGAGCAGTTCTTC